The T cell receptor beta chain described here comes from a study of cytomegalovirus exposure and HLA in healthy donors. The study, taken as a whole, reports: Highly shared sequence variants in one cluster were likely a sequencing artifact.

The V segment lost 4 bases and the J segment 8 bases; nucleotides outside the gene matches: 7. The CDR3 is 14 amino acids. Germline lookup yields CDR1 SGHTA and CDR2 FQGNSA. This clone was found once. Its antigen is as yet unknown. PCR amplification relied on 60 Vbeta primers (plus 13 Jbeta primers). Profiled with immunoSEQ multiplex PCR; TCRdb holds only in-frame clones, not every one. The sample shows 100,000 to 120,000 clones, over 70% of them seen only once. The sample consisted of PBMCs. This clonotype was obtained from a woman aged 40 to 50 in good health and CMV-seropositive. The gene calls are TRBV7-2 and TRBJ1-3; 8 nucleotides agree with TRBD1. CDR3 sequence (DNA): TGTGCCAGCAGCTCCTCCCAGGGGGCGGACACCATATATTTT. This sequence encodes CASSSSQGADTIYF.